This T cell receptor beta chain was documented in a study of cytomegalovirus exposure and HLA in healthy donors. Study details: An early release of data contained tens of millions of unique TCRs, which came from HLA-typed donors. General observations from the study: Later analysis revealed greater clonal expansion in HLA-associated TCR beta chains than in equally common others.

A multiplex PCR was run with 60 Vbeta primers and 13 Jbeta primers. Data came from immunoSEQ multiplex PCR; TCRdb stores just in-frame clones and leaves some out. Of under 200,000 clones listed, roughly 80% are singletons. This CDR3 comprises 15 residues. V was cut by 0 bases and J by 1 base, with 11 bases left in between. Germline CDR1 SGHRS, CDR2 YFSETQ. For this clone: Its antigen is not identified.

This sequence originates from a woman under 30 in good health and CMV-seronegative. Sequenced sample: PBMCs. V gene TRBV5-1 combines with J gene TRBJ2-7, with D possibly being TRBD1 (6 bases). CDR3 nucleotides: TGCGCCAGCAGCTTGGAGACAGGAGTATCCTACGAGCAGTACTTC. As protein: CASSLETGVSYEQYF.